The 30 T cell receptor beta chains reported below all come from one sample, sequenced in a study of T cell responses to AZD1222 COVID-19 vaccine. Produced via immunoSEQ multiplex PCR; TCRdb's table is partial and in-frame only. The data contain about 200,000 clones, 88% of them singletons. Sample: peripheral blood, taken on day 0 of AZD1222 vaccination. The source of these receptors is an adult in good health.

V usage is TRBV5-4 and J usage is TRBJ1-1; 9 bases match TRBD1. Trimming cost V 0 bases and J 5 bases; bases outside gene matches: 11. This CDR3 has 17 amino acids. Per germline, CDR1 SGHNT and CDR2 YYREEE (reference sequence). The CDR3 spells CASSLEAPGTGLTEAFF. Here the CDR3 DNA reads TGTGCCAGCAGCTTGGAGGCCCCTGGGACAGGGTTGACTGAAGCTTTCTTT.

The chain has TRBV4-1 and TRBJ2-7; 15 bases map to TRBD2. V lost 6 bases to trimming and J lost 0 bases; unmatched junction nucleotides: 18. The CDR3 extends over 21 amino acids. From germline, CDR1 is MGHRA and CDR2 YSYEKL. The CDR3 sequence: CASSPSKRTSGGAIASYEQYF. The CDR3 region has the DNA TGCGCCAGCAGTCCCTCCAAGAGGACTAGCGGGGGGGCCATAGCCTCCTACGAGCAGTACTTC.

The CDR3 DNA reads as TGTGCCAGCAGCGTAGAAAGCAAACCCTACGAGCAGTACTTC. It translates to CASSVESKPYEQYF. This chain links TRBV9 with TRBJ2-7; D gene ambiguous. Deletions cut 0 bases from V and 2 bases from J, with 9 bases between. Germline V CDR1 and CDR2: SGDLS, YYNGEE. This CDR3 is built from 14 residues. The full variable domain, its missing parts supplied by reference TRBV9 and TRBJ2-7, is DSGVTQTPKHLITATGQRVTLRCSPRSGDLSVYWYQQSLDQGLQFLIQYYNGEERAKGNILERFSAQQFPDLHSELNLSSLELGDSALYFCASSVESKPYEQYFGPGTRLTVT.

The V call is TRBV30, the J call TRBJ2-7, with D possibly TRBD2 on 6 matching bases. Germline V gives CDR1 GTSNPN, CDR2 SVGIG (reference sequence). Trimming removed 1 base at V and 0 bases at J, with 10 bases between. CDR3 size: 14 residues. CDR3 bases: TGTGCCTGGAGTGATGGGGGGAGCTCCTACGAGCAGTACTTC. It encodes CAWSDGGSSYEQYF.

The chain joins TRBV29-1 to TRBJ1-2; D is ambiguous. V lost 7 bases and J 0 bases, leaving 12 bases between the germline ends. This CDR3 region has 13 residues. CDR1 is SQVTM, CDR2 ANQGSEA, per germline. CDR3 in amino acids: CSALGETNYGYTF. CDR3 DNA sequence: TGCAGCGCCCTCGGGGAGACTAACTATGGCTACACCTTC.

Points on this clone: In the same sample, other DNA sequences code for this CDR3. The CDR3: CASSFGRNEQFF. The DNA for the CDR3 is TGTGCCAGCAGTTTTGGACGAAATGAGCAGTTCTTC. The rearrangement uses TRBV27 and TRBJ2-1, with D uncertain. Between the trimmed V and J ends, which lost 3 bases and 7 bases, there was a span of 7 bases. Germline-derived CDR1 and CDR2 are MNHEY and SMNVEV (reference sequence). This CDR3 region has 12 residues.

In DNA form, the CDR3 reads TGTGCCAGCAGCGTTTTAGTTGGGGCCAACGTCCTGACTTTC. Translating it yields CASSVLVGANVLTF. The V gene is TRBV9, the J gene TRBJ2-6; D ambiguous. The germline CDR1 and CDR2 sequences are SGDLS and YYNGEE. This CDR3 comprises 14 residues. Deletions cut 2 bases from V and 3 bases from J, with 6 bases between. The entire variable domain, with the rest obtained from reference TRBV9 and TRBJ2-6, is as follows: DSGVTQTPKHLITATGQRVTLRCSPRSGDLSVYWYQQSLDQGLQFLIQYYNGEERAKGNILERFSAQQFPDLHSELNLSSLELGDSALYFCASSVLVGANVLTFGAGSRLTVL.

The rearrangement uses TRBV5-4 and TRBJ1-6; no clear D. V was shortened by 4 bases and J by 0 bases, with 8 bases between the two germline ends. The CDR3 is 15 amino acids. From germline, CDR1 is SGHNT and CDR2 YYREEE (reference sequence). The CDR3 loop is CASSEGSSYNSPLHF. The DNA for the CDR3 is TGTGCCAGCAGCGAGGGTTCCTCCTATAATTCACCCCTCCACTTT.

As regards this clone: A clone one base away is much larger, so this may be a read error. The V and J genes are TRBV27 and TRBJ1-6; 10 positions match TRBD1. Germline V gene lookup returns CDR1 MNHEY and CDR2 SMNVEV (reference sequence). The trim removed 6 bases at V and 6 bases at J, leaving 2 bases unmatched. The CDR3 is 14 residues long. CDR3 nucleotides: TGTGCCAGCAGAAGGGACAGGGGTAATTCACCCCTCCACTTT. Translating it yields CASRRDRGNSPLHF.

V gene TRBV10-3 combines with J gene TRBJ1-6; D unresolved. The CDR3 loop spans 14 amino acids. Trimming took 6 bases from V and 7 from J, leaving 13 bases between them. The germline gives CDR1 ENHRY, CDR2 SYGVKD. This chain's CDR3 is CAISTGSRNSPLHF. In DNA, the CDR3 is TGTGCCATCAGCACCGGGTCTAGGAATTCACCCCTCCACTTT.

DNA of the CDR3: TGTGCCAGCAGCTTGGCGGTAGCGGGGAGAGGTGAGCAGTACTTC. It codes for CASSLAVAGRGEQYF. The chain carries TRBV5-4 and TRBJ2-7, with 8 bases fitting TRBD2. With V trimmed by 0 bases and J by 7 bases, 9 bases remained unmatched. The CDR3 is made up of 15 amino acids. Germline V lookup: CDR1 SGHNT, CDR2 YYREEE (reference sequence).

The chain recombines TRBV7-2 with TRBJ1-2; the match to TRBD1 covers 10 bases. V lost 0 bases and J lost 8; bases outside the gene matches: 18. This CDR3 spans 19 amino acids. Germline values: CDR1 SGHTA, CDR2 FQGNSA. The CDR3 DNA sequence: TGTGCCAGCAGCTTAGCGGTGCCCCTAGCGGGACAGGGGATTCGGGGCTACACCTTC. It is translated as CASSLAVPLAGQGIRGYTF.

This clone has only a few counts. In nucleotides, the CDR3 is TGTGCCAGCAGCGTGAGGGGCGCCTACAATGAGCAGTTCTTC. Its protein is CASSVRGAYNEQFF. V usage is TRBV9 and J usage is TRBJ2-1; D may be TRBD1 or TRBD2 (5 bases each). Germline values: CDR1 SGDLS, CDR2 YYNGEE. The CDR3 runs to 14 residues. V lost 2 bases and J 2 bases, leaving 8 bases between the germline ends.

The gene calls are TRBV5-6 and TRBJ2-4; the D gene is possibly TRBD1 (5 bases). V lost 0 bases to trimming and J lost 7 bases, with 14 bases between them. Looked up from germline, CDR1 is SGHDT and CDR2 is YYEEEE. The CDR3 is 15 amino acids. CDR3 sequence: CASSLELGKGNIQYF. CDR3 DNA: TGTGCCAGCAGCTTGGAATTAGGGAAGGGGAACATTCAGTACTTC.

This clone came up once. The CDR3 DNA is TGTGCCAGCAGAAGTTTCCCTAATGAAAAACTGTTTTTT. It encodes CASRSFPNEKLFF. The chain is built from TRBV7-2 and TRBJ1-4; D is uncertain. CDR3 length: 13 residues. V was pared by 6 bases and J by 3 bases, with 8 bases between. CDR1 and CDR2 (germline): SGHTA, FQGNSA.

The CDR3 bases are TGTGCCAGCAGCCAAGATCCCGGGACAGATAATTCACCCCTCCACTTT. It specifies CASSQDPGTDNSPLHF. This rearrangement joins TRBV4-2 to TRBJ1-6; 7 nucleotides line up with TRBD1. J was trimmed by 5 bases and V by 0 bases; bases with no gene match: 4. Germline CDR1 reads LGHNA; CDR2 reads YNFKEQ. This CDR3 is built from 16 residues.

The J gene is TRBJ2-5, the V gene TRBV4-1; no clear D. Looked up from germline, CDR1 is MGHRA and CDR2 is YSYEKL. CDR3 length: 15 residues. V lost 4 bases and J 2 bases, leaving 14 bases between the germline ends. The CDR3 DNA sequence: TGCGCCAGCAGCCTCCACCCGACTGCACAAGAGACCCAGTACTTC. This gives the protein CASSLHPTAQETQYF.

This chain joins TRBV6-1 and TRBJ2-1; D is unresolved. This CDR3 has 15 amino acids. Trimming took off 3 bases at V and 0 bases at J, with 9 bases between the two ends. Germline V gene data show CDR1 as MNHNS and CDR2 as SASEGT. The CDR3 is CASSDWASSYNEQFF. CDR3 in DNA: TGTGCCAGCAGTGATTGGGCTAGCTCCTACAATGAGCAGTTCTTC.

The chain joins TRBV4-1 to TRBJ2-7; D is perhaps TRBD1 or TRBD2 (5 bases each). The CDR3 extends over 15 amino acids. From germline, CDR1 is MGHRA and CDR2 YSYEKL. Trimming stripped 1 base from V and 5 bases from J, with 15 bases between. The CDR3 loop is CASSQGQGPRDEQYF. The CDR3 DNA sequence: TGCGCCAGCAGCCAAGGTCAGGGTCCGAGGGACGAGCAGTACTTC.

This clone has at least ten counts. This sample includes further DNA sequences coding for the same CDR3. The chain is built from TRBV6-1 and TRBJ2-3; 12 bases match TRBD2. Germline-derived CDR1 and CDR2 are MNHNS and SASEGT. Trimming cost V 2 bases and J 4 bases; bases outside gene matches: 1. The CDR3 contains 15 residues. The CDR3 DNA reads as TGTGCCAGCAGTGAACTAGCGGGGGGGCCAGATACGCAGTATTTT. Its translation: CASSELAGGPDTQYF.

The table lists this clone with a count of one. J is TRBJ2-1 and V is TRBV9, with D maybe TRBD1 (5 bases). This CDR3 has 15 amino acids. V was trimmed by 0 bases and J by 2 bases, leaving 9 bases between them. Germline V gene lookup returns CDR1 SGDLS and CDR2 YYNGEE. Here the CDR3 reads CASSVETAPYNEQFF. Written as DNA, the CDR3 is TGTGCCAGCAGCGTAGAGACAGCCCCCTACAATGAGCAGTTCTTC.

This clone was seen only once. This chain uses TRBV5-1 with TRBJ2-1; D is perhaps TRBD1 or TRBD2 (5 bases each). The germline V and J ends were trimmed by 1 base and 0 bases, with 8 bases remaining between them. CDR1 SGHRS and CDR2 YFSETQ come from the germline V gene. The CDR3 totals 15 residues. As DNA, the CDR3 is TGCGCCAGCAGCTTGTTGGGGGACTCCTACAATGAGCAGTTCTTC. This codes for CASSLLGDSYNEQFF.

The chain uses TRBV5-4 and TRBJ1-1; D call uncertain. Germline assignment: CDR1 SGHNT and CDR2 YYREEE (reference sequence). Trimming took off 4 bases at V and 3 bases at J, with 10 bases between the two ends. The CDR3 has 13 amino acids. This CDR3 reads CASSREVDTEAFF. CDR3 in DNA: TGTGCCAGCAGCAGAGAGGTAGACACTGAAGCTTTCTTT.

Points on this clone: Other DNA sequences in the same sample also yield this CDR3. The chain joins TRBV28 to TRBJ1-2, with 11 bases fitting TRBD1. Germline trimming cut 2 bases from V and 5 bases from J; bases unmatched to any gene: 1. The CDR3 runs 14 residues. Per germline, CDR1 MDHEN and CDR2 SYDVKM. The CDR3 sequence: CASSLGTGGYGYTF. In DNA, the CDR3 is TGTGCCAGCAGTTTAGGGACAGGGGGTTATGGCTACACCTTC.

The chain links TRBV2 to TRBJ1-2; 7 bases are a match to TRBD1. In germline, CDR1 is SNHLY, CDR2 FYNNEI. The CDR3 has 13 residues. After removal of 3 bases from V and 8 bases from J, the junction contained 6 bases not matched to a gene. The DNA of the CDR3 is TGTGCCAGCAGTGATGAGGGGGCGGGAGGCTACACCTTC. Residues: CASSDEGAGGYTF.

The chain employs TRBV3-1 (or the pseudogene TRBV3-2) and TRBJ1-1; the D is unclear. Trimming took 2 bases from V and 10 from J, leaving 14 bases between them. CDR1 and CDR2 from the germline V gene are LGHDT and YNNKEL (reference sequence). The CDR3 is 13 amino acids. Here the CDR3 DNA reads TGTGCCAGCAGCCAACCCGCAAGTCTAGCAGCTTTCTTT. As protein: CASSQPASLAAFF.

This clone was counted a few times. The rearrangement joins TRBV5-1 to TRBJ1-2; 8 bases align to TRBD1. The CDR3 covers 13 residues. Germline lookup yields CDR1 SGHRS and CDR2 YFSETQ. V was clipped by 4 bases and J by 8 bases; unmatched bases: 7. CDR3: CASSPGTGNGYTF. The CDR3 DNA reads TGCGCCAGCAGCCCCGGGACAGGAAACGGCTACACCTTC. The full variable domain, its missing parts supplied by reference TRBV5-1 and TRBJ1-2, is KAGVTQTPRYLIKTRGQQVTLSCSPISGHRSVSWYQQTPGQGLQFLFEYFSETQRNKGNFPGRFSGRQFSNSRSEMNVSTLELGDSALYLCASSPGTGNGYTFGSGTRLTVV.

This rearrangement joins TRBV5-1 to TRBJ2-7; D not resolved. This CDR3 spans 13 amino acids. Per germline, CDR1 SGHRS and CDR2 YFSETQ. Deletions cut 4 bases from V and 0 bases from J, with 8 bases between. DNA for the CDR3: TGCGCCAGCAGCGCGGACGCCTCCTACGAGCAGTACTTC. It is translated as CASSADASYEQYF.

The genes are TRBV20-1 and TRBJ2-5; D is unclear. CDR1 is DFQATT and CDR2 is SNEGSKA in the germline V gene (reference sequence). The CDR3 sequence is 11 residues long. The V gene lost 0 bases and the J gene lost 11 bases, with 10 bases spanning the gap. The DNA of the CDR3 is TGCAGTGCTAGAGATGAACGTTCACAGTACTTC. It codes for CSARDERSQYF.

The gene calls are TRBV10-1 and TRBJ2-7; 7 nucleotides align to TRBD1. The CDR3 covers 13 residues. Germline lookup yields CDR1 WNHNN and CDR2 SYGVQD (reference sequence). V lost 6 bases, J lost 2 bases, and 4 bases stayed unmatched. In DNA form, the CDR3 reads TGCGCCAGCAGACCGGACAGGACCTACGAGCAGTACTTC. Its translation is CASRPDRTYEQYF.